A single sample gave rise to the 23 T cell receptor beta chains below, sequenced in a study of blood T cell repertoires in COVID-19. Some clones are missing from TCRdb's copy, which holds only in-frame ones; the method was immunoSEQ multiplex PCR. The sample has under 200,000 clones, more than 85% seen once. Sequencing was performed on peripheral blood. Receptor source: a man between 18 and 29 years old with acute or convalescent COVID-19.

V usage is TRBV5-1 and J usage is TRBJ2-3; tentatively, D is TRBD1 (5 bases). Germline CDR1 SGHRS, CDR2 YFSETQ. This CDR3 region has 15 residues. Trimming pared 2 bases from V and 0 bases from J, leaving 10 bases between. The CDR3 region is CASSFMQGSTDTQYF. As DNA, the CDR3 is TGCGCCAGCAGCTTTATGCAGGGTAGCACAGATACGCAGTATTTT. The whole variable domain, filled in from reference TRBV5-1 and TRBJ2-3, reads KAGVTQTPRYLIKTRGQQVTLSCSPISGHRSVSWYQQTPGQGLQFLFEYFSETQRNKGNFPGRFSGRQFSNSRSEMNVSTLELGDSALYLCASSFMQGSTDTQYFGPGTRLTVL.

The chain couples TRBV18 to TRBJ1-2; 10 bases match TRBD1. CDR1 and CDR2 (germline): KGHSH, LQKENI. The CDR3 covers 15 residues. The V gene end was trimmed by 2 bases and the J gene end by 8 bases; junction bases not matched to a gene: 8. The DNA for the CDR3 is TGTGCCAGCTCACCAGGGGGACAGGGGTCTTACGGCTACACCTTC. Translation: CASSPGGQGSYGYTF.

The chain carries TRBV7-9 and TRBJ2-7; 9 bases match TRBD1. The germline CDR1 and CDR2 sequences are SEHNR and FQNEAQ (reference sequence). The CDR3 contains 14 residues. V was clipped by 8 bases and J by 4 bases; unmatched bases: 9. CDR3 region: CASDLGTGNYEQYF. As DNA, the CDR3 is TGTGCCAGCGATTTGGGGACAGGGAATTACGAGCAGTACTTC.

V is TRBV12-3 or TRBV12-4 and J is TRBJ1-1; a weak D match, TRBD1 (6 bases). The germline V and J ends were trimmed by 3 bases and 6 bases, with 11 bases remaining between them. The CDR3 contains 13 residues. The CDR3 region is CASSFPGAAEAFF. CDR3 DNA sequence: TGTGCCAGCAGTTTTCCAGGGGCGGCTGAAGCTTTCTTT.

The J gene is TRBJ1-1, the V gene TRBV3-1 (or the pseudogene TRBV3-2), with D possibly matching TRBD1 (5 bases). CDR3 size: 14 residues. V was pared by 7 bases and J by 3 bases, with 15 bases between. Germline CDR1 is LGHDT and CDR2 is YNNKEL (reference sequence). The CDR3: CASTPARVDTEAFF. CDR3 coding DNA: TGTGCCAGCACCCCGGCCAGGGTGGACACTGAAGCTTTCTTT.

The chain joins TRBV7-8 to TRBJ1-5, with TRBD1 identical over 7 bases. The ends lost 5 bases at V and 3 bases at J; junction bases unmatched: 10. CDR1 and CDR2 (germline): SGHVS, FQNEAQ. CDR3 size: 16 residues. The DNA of the CDR3 is TGTGCCAGCAGCCCCCGGGAGGGGGCCCCCAATCAGCCCCAGCATTTT. It codes for CASSPREGAPNQPQHF.

The rearrangement uses TRBV7-2 and TRBJ1-5; D gene uncertain. The germline gives CDR1 SGHTA, CDR2 FQGNSA. The V end lost 1 base, the J end lost 4 bases, and 11 bases lay between the germline ends. The CDR3 has 15 residues. The CDR3: CASSLVWAPNQPQHF. As DNA, the CDR3 is TGTGCCAGCAGCTTAGTCTGGGCACCAAATCAGCCCCAGCATTTT.

J is TRBJ2-1 and V is TRBV18, with D possibly matching TRBD2 (6 bases). The germline V gene has CDR1 KGHSH and CDR2 LQKENI. The CDR3 is 14 residues long. Between the trimmed V and J ends, which lost 2 bases and 9 bases, there was a span of 14 bases. CDR3 sequence: CASSPVRGVGEQFF. The CDR3 coding sequence is TGTGCCAGCTCACCAGTTCGCGGGGTTGGTGAGCAGTTCTTC.

V usage is TRBV5-1 and J usage is TRBJ1-5; a possible D gene is TRBD1 (6 bases). There are 15 residues in the CDR3. Germline V gene lookup returns CDR1 SGHRS and CDR2 YFSETQ. V gave up 2 bases and J gave up 0 bases, with 9 bases separating them. CDR3 sequence: CASSLGQNSNQPQHF. The CDR3 coding sequence is TGCGCCAGCAGCTTAGGACAGAATAGCAATCAGCCCCAGCATTTT. Looking up the rest from reference TRBV5-1 and TRBJ1-5 gives the full variable domain: KAGVTQTPRYLIKTRGQQVTLSCSPISGHRSVSWYQQTPGQGLQFLFEYFSETQRNKGNFPGRFSGRQFSNSRSEMNVSTLELGDSALYLCASSLGQNSNQPQHFGDGTRLSIL.

This clone was picked up one time. V is TRBV5-6 and J is TRBJ1-2; possible D gene TRBD1, 6 bases. The CDR3 runs 14 residues. Germline loops: CDR1 SGHDT, CDR2 YYEEEE. Between the trimmed V and J ends, which lost 4 bases and 4 bases, there was a span of 14 bases. CDR3 coding DNA: TGTGCCAGCAGCCAACAGGGTTCGGGCTATGGCTACACCTTC. It encodes CASSQQGSGYGYTF. Looking up the rest from reference TRBV5-6 and TRBJ1-2 gives the full variable domain: DAGVTQSPTHLIKTRGQQVTLRCSPKSGHDTVSWYQQALGQGPQFIFQYYEEEERQRGNFPDRFSGHQFPNYSSELNVNALLLGDSALYLCASSQQGSGYGYTFGSGTRLTVV.

A note on this clone: The junction differs from germline at one of its ends, possibly a read error. In DNA, the CDR3 is TGTGCCAGCAGCCGCGACAGAAAAGAGGCCCAGTACTTC. Residues: CASSRDRKEAQYF. The gene calls are TRBV11-2 and TRBJ2-5; D may be TRBD1 (5 bases). Germline loops: CDR1 SGHAT, CDR2 FQNNGV. CDR3 length equals 13 residues.

The V and J genes are TRBV10-1 and TRBJ1-6, with no clear D. There are 15 residues in the CDR3. V was shortened by 3 bases and J by 4 bases, with 10 bases between the two germline ends. In germline, CDR1 is WNHNN, CDR2 SYGVQD (reference sequence). The CDR3 DNA follows: TGCGCCAGCAGTGATCCCAGAGCGTATAATTCACCCCTCCACTTT. This translates into CASSDPRAYNSPLHF.

This clone was observed once. This CDR3 reads CASSRDRGTYEQYV. CDR3 coding DNA: TGTGCCAGCTCTAGGGACAGGGGGACCTACGAGCAGTACGTC. The chain has TRBV18 and TRBJ2-7; TRBD1 matches at 11 bases. Trimming took 6 bases from V and 2 from J; bases not matched to a gene: 3. This CDR3 is 14 amino acids long. CDR1 and CDR2 from the germline V gene are KGHSH and LQKENI.

V is TRBV18 and J is TRBJ2-4; a weak D match, TRBD1 (5 bases). The V end was cut by 0 bases, the J end by 0 bases, with 6 bases between. This CDR3 spans 15 amino acids. Germline CDR1 reads KGHSH; CDR2 reads LQKENI. CDR3 bases: TGTGCCAGCTCACCACCGGACAAAGCCAAAAACATTCAGTACTTC. Its translation is CASSPPDKAKNIQYF. The full variable domain, rest sourced from reference TRBV18 and TRBJ2-4, is NAGVMQNPRHLVRRRGQEARLRCSPMKGHSHVYWYRQLPEEGLKFMVYLQKENIIDESGMPKERFSAEFPKEGPSILRIQQVVRGDSAAYFCASSPPDKAKNIQYFGAGTRLSVL.

The chain links TRBV11-2 to TRBJ2-7, with D possibly matching TRBD1 (6 bases). Looked up from germline, CDR1 is SGHAT and CDR2 is FQNNGV. This CDR3 is built from 14 residues. The V gene lost 5 bases and the J gene lost 1 base, with 12 bases spanning the gap. This CDR3 reads CASSPVDRSYEQYF. The CDR3 nucleotides are TGTGCCAGCAGCCCGGTGGACAGATCCTACGAGCAGTACTTC.

The chain carries TRBV25-1 and TRBJ2-6; 7 bases fit TRBD1. This CDR3 has 15 residues. V shed 5 bases, J shed 4 bases, and the junction held 5 bases outside the gene matches. Per germline, CDR1 MGHDK and CDR2 SYGVNS. The CDR3 DNA reads TGTGCCAGCAGTAACCCGGGACAGGGGGCCAACGTCCTGACTTTC. Its protein product is CASSNPGQGANVLTF.

This clone was picked up one time. The CDR3 spells CASSQLTSGGEQFF. CDR3 DNA: TGTGCCAGCAGCCAACTGACTAGCGGGGGAGAGCAGTTCTTC. The genes are TRBV14 and TRBJ2-1; 12 nucleotides agree with TRBD2. The germline V gene encodes CDR1 SGHDN and CDR2 FVKESK. V was clipped by 2 bases and J by 10 bases; unmatched bases: 3. This CDR3 has 14 amino acids.

The chain links TRBV28 to TRBJ2-7, with D tentatively TRBD1 (5 bases). This CDR3 contains 13 residues. Germline V gives CDR1 MDHEN, CDR2 SYDVKM. V was shortened by 6 bases and J by 3 bases, with 12 bases between the two germline ends. The CDR3 spells CASSLGANYEQYV. The CDR3 coding sequence is TGTGCCAGCAGCCTAGGGGCAAACTACGAGCAGTACGTC.

The chain has TRBV29-1 and TRBJ1-2; 7 nucleotides line up with TRBD1. The CDR3 has 12 amino acids. The V gene end was trimmed by 6 bases and the J gene end by 8 bases; junction bases not matched to a gene: 9. Germline V gene sequence: CDR1 SQVTM, CDR2 ANQGSEA. The chain's CDR3 is CSVSPTGEGYTF. The CDR3 coding sequence is TGCAGCGTCTCACCCACAGGGGAGGGCTACACCTTC.

This clone was counted a few times. The rearrangement uses TRBV7-9 and TRBJ1-1; 10 bases are a match to TRBD1. The CDR3 runs to 15 residues. Germline V gene lookup returns CDR1 SEHNR and CDR2 FQNEAQ (reference sequence). Trimming at V came to 6 bases and at J to 2 bases, leaving 6 bases not matched to a gene. The CDR3, as DNA: TGTGCCAGCAGGTACGGACAGGGGGTCAACACTGAAGCTTTCTTT. Protein: CASRYGQGVNTEAFF.

The chain couples TRBV28 to TRBJ1-4, with TRBD1 as a possible D gene (6 bases). Germline assignment: CDR1 MDHEN and CDR2 SYDVKM. The CDR3 runs 12 residues. Trimming removed 4 bases from V and 9 bases from J, with 9 bases in between. The DNA for the CDR3 is TGTGCCAGCAGTTATGGACAGAAAAAACTGTTTTTT. Translated: CASSYGQKKLFF.

This clone was observed once. This chain links TRBV14 with TRBJ1-1; D not certain. Trimming took off 1 base at V and 0 bases at J, with 12 bases between the two ends. CDR1 is SGHDN and CDR2 is FVKESK in the germline V gene. The CDR3 totals 16 residues. The CDR3 DNA follows: TGTGCCAGCAGCCAAGCTGGAGAGGGAATGAACACTGAAGCTTTCTTT. Its translation: CASSQAGEGMNTEAFF.

V and J are TRBV9 and TRBJ2-6, with TRBD1 matching over 7 bases. V lost 4 bases and J lost 2; bases outside the gene matches: 3. CDR1 and CDR2 (germline): SGDLS, YYNGEE. This CDR3 region has 15 residues. The CDR3 DNA is TGTGCCAGCAGCATACAGGGGACTGGGGCCAACGTCCTGACTTTC. It yields the protein CASSIQGTGANVLTF.